Below, 10 T cell receptor beta chains from the same sample are listed, as sequenced in a study of T cell changes during pregnancy in multiple sclerosis (dated by TCRdb to the late 2010s). Library prep was done by the immunoSEQ multiplex PCR assay. The immuneACCESS repertoire file appears here via TCRdb, limited to in-frame rearrangements. These files lack a portion of the clones; in checked studies, under half of the deficit traces to unresolved V genes, and the cause of the others is not known. The sample contains tens of thousands of clones, nearly 95% of them found a single time. The ten largest make up about 1.6% of the sample. Material: peripheral blood, obtained after pregnancy. These receptors came from a female donor in good health, enrolled as a control in a pregnancy study.

The chain combines TRBV19 with TRBJ2-2; TRBD1 is a possible D gene (6 bases). Germline lookup yields CDR1 LNHDA and CDR2 SQIVND (reference sequence). The V end lost 8 bases, the J end lost 4 bases, and 14 bases lay between the germline ends. The CDR3 is made up of 14 amino acids. The CDR3 DNA reads as TGTGCCAGTCAGACCGGGACACTCACCGGGGAGCTGTTTTTT. Translation: CASQTGTLTGELFF.

The CDR3 spells CASSPPGQFYGEQYF. The CDR3 region has the DNA TGTGCCAGCAGCCCTCCGGGACAGTTTTACGGCGAGCAGTACTTC. The chain joins TRBV14 to TRBJ2-7, with 7 positions matching TRBD1. This CDR3 is built from 15 residues. Trimming took 4 bases from V and 6 from J; bases not matched to a gene: 12. Germline V gives CDR1 SGHDN, CDR2 FVKESK.

The V gene is TRBV7-9, the J gene TRBJ1-4, with D perhaps matching TRBD1 (6 bases). Trimming stripped 4 bases from V and 7 bases from J, with 19 bases between. Germline CDR1 and CDR2: SEHNR and FQNEAQ (reference sequence). This CDR3 comprises 16 residues. The CDR3 region has the DNA TGTGCCAGCAGCTCCCGCGGGGGGGCCCAGGGTGAAAAACTGTTTTTT. It codes for CASSSRGGAQGEKLFF. Variable domain in full (rest from reference TRBV7-9 and TRBJ1-4): DTGVSQNPRHKITKRGQNVTFRCDPISEHNRLYWYRQTLGQGPEFLTYFQNEAQLEKSRLLSDRFSAERPKGSFSTLEIQRTEQGDSAMYLCASSSRGGAQGEKLFFGSGTQLSVL.

The chain recombines TRBV23-1 with TRBJ1-3, with unresolved D. TRBV23-1 is reported as an ORF; its role is uncertain. V dropped 2 bases and J dropped 0 bases, with 17 bases sitting between them. The CDR3 has 18 residues. In DNA form, the CDR3 reads TGCGCCAGCAGTCAAGAACTAGGATCTCGGACCTCTGGAAACACCATATATTTT. Protein sequence: CASSQELGSRTSGNTIYF.

Only one count was recorded for this clone. V usage is TRBV11-2 and J usage is TRBJ2-1; TRBD2 matches 10 bases. The CDR3 spans 15 residues. Looked up from germline, CDR1 is SGHAT and CDR2 is FQNNGV. The V gene end was trimmed by 3 bases and the J gene end by 4 bases; junction bases not matched to a gene: 3. This CDR3 reads CASSFELAGYNEQFF. The DNA for the CDR3 is TGTGCCAGCAGCTTCGAACTAGCGGGATACAATGAGCAGTTCTTC.

The gene calls are TRBV28 and TRBJ1-2; 7 positions match TRBD1. The CDR3 covers 16 residues. Germline values: CDR1 MDHEN, CDR2 SYDVKM. V trimming: 11 bases; J trimming: 5 bases; junction bases outside the gene matches: 20. CDR3 amino acids: CAVGTPFGTDFYGYTF. CDR3 coding DNA: TGTGCCGTCGGAACGCCCTTCGGGACAGACTTTTATGGCTACACCTTC.

The rearrangement uses TRBV6-5 and TRBJ1-2; perhaps TRBD1 as D (5 bases). V was trimmed by 0 bases and J by 8 bases, leaving 10 bases between them. Germline CDR1 MNHEY, CDR2 SVGAGI. The CDR3 is 13 residues long. In DNA, the CDR3 is TGTGCCAGCAGTTACTCGGGGACTTCGGGCTACACCTTC. Translated, it gives CASSYSGTSGYTF.

The chain is built from TRBV4-1 and TRBJ2-5; D call uncertain. CDR3 length equals 15 residues. V was pared by 2 bases and J by 0 bases, with 10 bases between. The germline CDR1 and CDR2 sequences are MGHRA and YSYEKL. The CDR3 coding sequence is TGCGCCAGCAGCCAACTAACAGAAAACCAAGAGACCCAGTACTTC. Residues: CASSQLTENQETQYF.

The chain is built from TRBV28 and TRBJ1-2; the D is unclear. Germline V lookup: CDR1 MDHEN, CDR2 SYDVKM. Trimming left V 3 bases short and J 9 bases short, with 11 bases between. The CDR3 has 12 residues. The CDR3 loop is CASSFTGSSYTF. CDR3 DNA sequence: TGTGCCAGCAGTTTCACGGGGAGTAGCTACACCTTC.

The DNA for the CDR3 is TGTGCCAGCAGTTTGACAGGGGGCGTTTACGAGCAGTACTTC. Its translation: CASSLTGGVYEQYF. The chain links TRBV27 to TRBJ2-7, with TRBD1 matching over 10 bases. There are 14 residues in the CDR3. J was trimmed by 4 bases and V by 3 bases; bases with no gene match: 3. Germline V lookup: CDR1 MNHEY, CDR2 SMNVEV (reference sequence).